This TCR beta chain came from a study of T cell responses to AZD1222 COVID-19 vaccine. TCRdb's copy holds only in-frame clones and misses some; the assay was immunoSEQ multiplex PCR. This table holds roughly 120,000 clones, 86% found once. Details on this clone: The antigen is not known.

Study outcomes and limitations: Vaccine-associated CD4 TCRs spanned spike, dominant at 160-218 and 743-854. Repertoire sampling was restricted to post-peak T cell response timepoints. Reportedly, nearly half of unique spike TCRs recognized epitopes outside B.1.351/B.1.1.7 mutations.

The V segment lost 6 bases and the J segment 1 base; nucleotides outside the gene matches: 3. The CDR3 has 13 amino acids. Sequencing was performed on peripheral blood, taken 28 days after the second AZD1222 dose. The genes are TRBV12-3 or TRBV12-4 and TRBJ2-7; 7 nucleotides match TRBD1. The receptor was derived from an adult who received the AZD1222 COVID-19 vaccine. For the CDR3, the DNA is TGTGCCAGCAGCCGGGACAGTTCCTACGAGCAGTACTTC. The encoded protein is CASSRDSSYEQYF.